A selection of T cell receptor beta chains follows, all from one sample in a study of cytomegalovirus exposure and HLA in healthy donors. The data were produced by immunoSEQ multiplex PCR, yet TCRdb's version contains in-frame clones alone and is incomplete. The sample has around 100,000 clones, 65% to 90% seen once. The sequenced sample was PBMCs. The receptors come from a woman in her 70s in good health and CMV-seropositive. Each CDR3 is given with its conserved first and last residue. D genes are given only for firm matches. The size field is filled for only some rows; it gives once, few, many or a size class.

V: TRBV6-1
D: TRBD1
size: NA
J: TRBJ2-7
DNA: TGTGCCAGCAGTGGACCGACAGGGGTCTCCTACGAGCAGTACTTC
CDR3: CASSGPTGVSYEQYF

V: TRBV4-3
D: TRBD1
size: once
J: TRBJ2-3
DNA: TGCGCCAGCAGCTCGACAGGGCGCTACACAGATACGCAGTATTTT
CDR3: CASSSTGRYTDTQYF

V: TRBV27
D: TRBD2
size: NA
J: TRBJ2-4
DNA: TGTGCCAGCAGTCTACGACCGGGGACTAGCGGGAGGGGGGCCAAAAACATTCAGTACTTC
CDR3: CASSLRPGTSGRGAKNIQYF

V: TRBV5-6
D: NA
size: NA
J: TRBJ2-7
DNA: TGTGCCAGCAGCTTGAGGGGCGAGCAGTACTTC
CDR3: CASSLRGEQYF

V: TRBV6-6
D: TRBD1
size: NA
J: TRBJ2-7
DNA: TGTGCCAGCAGTTACCCTTGGGACAGGAGTCACTACGAGCAGTACTTC
CDR3: CASSYPWDRSHYEQYF

V: TRBV13
D: TRBD2
size: NA
J: TRBJ2-3
DNA: TGTGCCAGCAGCTCAAGGACTAGCGGGAGGTCAGATACGCAGTATTTT
CDR3: CASSSRTSGRSDTQYF

V: TRBV7-2
D: TRBD2
size: NA
J: TRBJ2-1
DNA: TGTGCCAGCAGCTTGGGAGGGTTCTACAATGAGCAGTTCTTC
CDR3: CASSLGGFYNEQFF

V: TRBV7-9
D: NA
size: NA
J: TRBJ2-7
DNA: TGTGCCAGCTTCGGGGGACCGGGACCTGCCTACGAGCAGTACTTC
CDR3: CASFGGPGPAYEQYF

V: TRBV7-9
D: NA
size: NA
J: TRBJ2-7
DNA: TGTGCCAGCAGCTCCCCCTTCTACGAGCAGTACTTC
CDR3: CASSSPFYEQYF

V: TRBV7-6
D: TRBD1
size: NA
J: TRBJ1-4
DNA: TGTGCCAGCAGCTCTCCAGGGGGTTCGACTAATGAAAAACTGTTTTTT
CDR3: CASSSPGGSTNEKLFF

V: TRBV6-6
D: TRBD1
size: few
J: TRBJ1-4
DNA: TGTGCCAGCAGCAACACCAGGGGGACTAATGAAAAACTGTTTTTT
CDR3: CASSNTRGTNEKLFF

V: TRBV5-4
D: TRBD1
size: NA
J: TRBJ2-7
DNA: TGTGCCAGCAGTCCTCTTGGACAGGGTCCGGGGGAGCAGTACTTC
CDR3: CASSPLGQGPGEQYF

V: TRBV9
D: TRBD1
size: NA
J: TRBJ1-3
DNA: TGTGCCAGCAGAGGGGGCATCCCGAGCTCTGGAAACACCATATATTTT
CDR3: CASRGGIPSSGNTIYF

V: TRBV11-1
D: NA
size: NA
J: TRBJ2-1
DNA: TGTGCCAGCAGCTTAGCGGGACAAGGCGGGAGTTTCTACAATGAGCAGTTCTTC
CDR3: CASSLAGQGGSFYNEQFF

V: TRBV6-1
D: NA
size: NA
J: TRBJ1-2
DNA: TGTGCCAGCAGTGAACAGCAGGGGTTTCACTATGGCTACACCTTC
CDR3: CASSEQQGFHYGYTF

V: TRBV7-9
D: NA
size: few
J: TRBJ2-3
DNA: TGTGCCAGCAGCTTAGATATGAGCACGCAGTATTTT
CDR3: CASSLDMSTQYF

V: TRBV4-2
D: TRBD1
size: NA
J: TRBJ2-5
DNA: TGTGCCAGCAGCCAAGGGACAGGGGGCGGTCGGGAGACCCAGTACTTC
CDR3: CASSQGTGGGRETQYF

V: TRBV7-8
D: NA
size: NA
J: TRBJ2-3
DNA: TGTGCCAGCAGACTAGGACGGCTGGCAGGACGGGATACGCAGTATTTT
CDR3: CASRLGRLAGRDTQYF

V: TRBV11-3
D: NA
size: NA
J: TRBJ2-1
DNA: TGTGCCAGCAGCTTAGCCGGAGTTGTGCAGTTCTTC
CDR3: CASSLAGVVQFF

V: TRBV30
D: NA
size: NA
J: TRBJ1-2
DNA: TGTGCCTGGAGTGCCCCGGGGGGGGCGGGCTTC
CDR3: CAWSAPGGAGF

V: TRBV5-6
D: TRBD1
size: NA
J: TRBJ2-1
DNA: TGTGCCAGCAGCTCCACGACAGGGTCCTACAATGAGCAGTTCTTC
CDR3: CASSSTTGSYNEQFF

V: TRBV2
D: NA
size: NA
J: TRBJ2-2
DNA: TGTGCCAGCAAGGAGGGATCGGGGGACACCGGGGAGCTGTTTTTT
CDR3: CASKEGSGDTGELFF

V: TRBV28
D: NA
size: NA
J: TRBJ2-1
DNA: TGTGCCAGCAGTTTGGGTGGGAGAATCTATGAGCAGTTCTTC
CDR3: CASSLGGRIYEQFF

V: TRBV7-2
D: TRBD2
size: NA
J: TRBJ2-7
DNA: TGTGCCAGCAGCCGACTAGCGGGAGGAATTAGCTCCTACGAGCAGTACTTC
CDR3: CASSRLAGGISSYEQYF

V: TRBV30
D: NA
size: NA
J: TRBJ2-7
DNA: TGTGCCTGGAGTGTCGGGGGGCGAGGCGAGCAGTACTTC
CDR3: CAWSVGGRGEQYF

V: TRBV2
D: TRBD1
size: NA
J: TRBJ1-1
DNA: TGTGCCAGCAGCCCCCTGGACAGGAGGACTGAAGCTTTCTTT
CDR3: CASSPLDRRTEAFF

V: TRBV6-6
D: NA
size: NA
J: TRBJ1-5
DNA: TGTGCCAGCAGCCGGGGATTGCTATATAGCAATCAGCCCCAGCATTTT
CDR3: CASSRGLLYSNQPQHF

V: TRBV7-2
D: TRBD1
size: NA
J: TRBJ1-2
DNA: TGTGCCAGCAGCTCTAGGGACAGGGCGAACTATGGCTACACCTTC
CDR3: CASSSRDRANYGYTF

V: TRBV2
D: TRBD1
size: NA
J: TRBJ1-3
DNA: TGTGCCAGCAGTCGGGGACAGTCGTTTTTGGGAAACACCATATATTTT
CDR3: CASSRGQSFLGNTIYF

V: TRBV7-3
D: TRBD2
size: NA
J: TRBJ2-7
DNA: TGTGCCAGCAGCCCGGGCGCGGGAGGGCCCTACGAGCAGTACTTC
CDR3: CASSPGAGGPYEQYF

V: TRBV11-2
D: TRBD1
size: NA
J: TRBJ1-1
DNA: TGTGCCAGCAGCCCATTACAGGGGAGAGGGACTGAAGCTTTCTTT
CDR3: CASSPLQGRGTEAFF

V: TRBV11-3
D: NA
size: NA
J: TRBJ2-5
DNA: TGTGCCAGCAGCCCTATCGCGGTCCAAGAGACCCAGTACTTC
CDR3: CASSPIAVQETQYF

V: TRBV28
D: TRBD2
size: NA
J: TRBJ2-2
DNA: TGTGCCAGCAGTTCTGGGACTAGCGACACCGGGGAGCTGTTTTTT
CDR3: CASSSGTSDTGELFF

V: TRBV19
D: TRBD2
size: once
J: TRBJ2-1
DNA: TGTGCCAGTAGTACGGCGGGTAGGACTAGCGGGAGTAGCTCCTACAATGAGCAGTTCTTC
CDR3: CASSTAGRTSGSSSYNEQFF

V: TRBV7-2
D: NA
size: NA
J: TRBJ2-7
DNA: TGTGCCAGCAGCTTAAATGGCGGGGTCTACGAGCAGTACTTC
CDR3: CASSLNGGVYEQYF

V: TRBV4-2
D: NA
size: NA
J: TRBJ1-3
DNA: TGTGCCAGCAGCCATCCGCAGGCCCGAGGAAACACCATATATTTT
CDR3: CASSHPQARGNTIYF

V: TRBV6-1
D: NA
size: NA
J: TRBJ1-1
DNA: TGTGCCAGCAGTGAAGCTCCCGGTCTTTATCTGAGAGCTTTCTTT
CDR3: CASSEAPGLYLRAFF

V: TRBV5-5
D: NA
size: few
J: TRBJ2-7
DNA: TGTGCCAGCAGCTTGGGAGACGGCCCTGGCAGGGGCTTC
CDR3: CASSLGDGPGRGF

V: TRBV6-1
D: NA
size: NA
J: TRBJ2-7
DNA: TGTGCCAGCAGTGAAGCGCTTCGGGGGGCTAAGCAGTACTTC
CDR3: CASSEALRGAKQYF

V: TRBV14
D: TRBD2
size: once
J: TRBJ2-1
DNA: TGTGCCAGCAGCCAAAGGGGACTAGCTTACTACAATGAGCAGTTCTTC
CDR3: CASSQRGLAYYNEQFF

V: TRBV28
D: NA
size: NA
J: TRBJ1-2
DNA: TGTGCCAGCACCAACGGGACGGACAATAAGCGGGTCGGCTACACCTTC
CDR3: CASTNGTDNKRVGYTF

V: TRBV18
D: NA
size: NA
J: TRBJ2-2
DNA: TGTGCCAGCTCACCTATTACAGGGAACACCGGGGAGCTGTTTTTT
CDR3: CASSPITGNTGELFF

V: TRBV15
D: TRBD1
size: few
J: TRBJ2-7
DNA: TGTGCCACCAGTATCCGGACAGGGAAATACGAGCAGTACTTC
CDR3: CATSIRTGKYEQYF

V: TRBV7-9
D: NA
size: NA
J: TRBJ2-2
DNA: TGTTCCAGCAGCCCCGCCCAAACTGTCCAGCCGGGCACCGGGGAGCTGTTTTTT
CDR3: CSSSPAQTVQPGTGELFF

V: TRBV27
D: NA
size: NA
J: TRBJ2-7
DNA: TGTGCCAGCAGCCCCGGGGGACTCTCCTACGAGCAGTACTTC
CDR3: CASSPGGLSYEQYF

V: TRBV19
D: NA
size: NA
J: TRBJ2-1
DNA: TGTGCCAGTAGTAGCGACCCCCGGGGGGCGGGCTACAATGAGCAGTTCTTC
CDR3: CASSSDPRGAGYNEQFF

V: TRBV6-1
D: NA
size: NA
J: TRBJ2-5
DNA: TGTGCCGGAAAATCGACCCCTAGGGGGGAGACCCAGTACTTC
CDR3: CAGKSTPRGETQYF

V: TRBV5-8
D: TRBD2
size: NA
J: TRBJ2-7
DNA: TGTGCCAGCAGCTTAGCGGGAGGGCCGTCCTACGAGCAGTACTTC
CDR3: CASSLAGGPSYEQYF

V: TRBV4-3
D: TRBD1
size: NA
J: TRBJ2-1
DNA: TGCGCCAGCAGCCAAGCAACAGGGGACCATGAGCAGTTCTTC
CDR3: CASSQATGDHEQFF

V: TRBV7-9
D: TRBD1
size: NA
J: TRBJ2-7
DNA: TGTTCCAGCAGCGCCGGGACAGGGGACCGTTACTTC
CDR3: CSSSAGTGDRYF

V: TRBV5-4
D: NA
size: NA
J: TRBJ2-5
DNA: TGTGCCAGCAGCTTCTTTAGCGGCCAGACCCAGTACTTC
CDR3: CASSFFSGQTQYF

V: TRBV4-1
D: NA
size: NA
J: TRBJ2-3
DNA: TGCGCCAGCAGCCCCGCGAGGGGGGGGGCAGATACGCAGTATTTT
CDR3: CASSPARGGADTQYF

V: TRBV27
D: NA
size: NA
J: TRBJ2-2
DNA: TGTGCCAGCAGTTTATCACTGGGCGAGGGCACCGGGGAGCTGTTTTTT
CDR3: CASSLSLGEGTGELFF

V: TRBV2
D: NA
size: NA
J: TRBJ2-6
DNA: TGTGCCAGCAGTGACTCGGGGAGGGGGGCCAACGTCCTGACTTTC
CDR3: CASSDSGRGANVLTF

V: TRBV7-9
D: NA
size: NA
J: TRBJ1-5
DNA: TGTGCCAGCAGCTTGGCAGGGGAGAATCAGCCCCAGCATTTT
CDR3: CASSLAGENQPQHF